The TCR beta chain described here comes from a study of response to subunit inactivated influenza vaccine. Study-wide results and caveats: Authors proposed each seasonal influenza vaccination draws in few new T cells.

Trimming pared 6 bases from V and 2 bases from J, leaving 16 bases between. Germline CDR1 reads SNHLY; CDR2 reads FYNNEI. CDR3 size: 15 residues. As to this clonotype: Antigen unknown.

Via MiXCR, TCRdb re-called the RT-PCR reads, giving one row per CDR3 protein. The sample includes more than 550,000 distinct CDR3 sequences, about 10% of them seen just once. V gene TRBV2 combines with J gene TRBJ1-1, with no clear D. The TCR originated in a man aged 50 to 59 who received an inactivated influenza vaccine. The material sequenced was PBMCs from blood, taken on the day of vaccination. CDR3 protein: CASRPWSVGNTEAFF. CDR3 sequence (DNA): TGTGCCAGCAGGCCCTGGTCGGTGGGAAACACTGAAGCTTTCTTT.